This entry describes one T cell receptor beta chain. This sample is drawn from a study of blood T cells in healthy people across ages. With 7 bases clipped from V and 10 bases from J, the junction kept 11 bases outside the gene matches. Germline CDR1 is SNHLY and CDR2 is FYNNEI. The CDR3 runs to 14 residues. Primers used in a second PCR of about 7 to 12 cycles were a sample-barcoded 5' primer and a J-beta primer mix. TCRdb re-derived calls from the 5' RACE reads in MiXCR, one entry per CDR3 protein. The table shows approximately 770,000 distinct CDR3 sequences, with 58% occurring only once. The sequence came from a man aged 25-45 years in good health. The chain employs TRBV2 and TRBJ2-1, with 9 bases aligning to TRBD2. What was sequenced was blood. CDR3 sequence reads: CASKERLAGYEQFF. The CDR3 nucleotides are TGTGCCAGCAAAGAACGCCTAGCGGGATACGAGCAGTTCTTC.